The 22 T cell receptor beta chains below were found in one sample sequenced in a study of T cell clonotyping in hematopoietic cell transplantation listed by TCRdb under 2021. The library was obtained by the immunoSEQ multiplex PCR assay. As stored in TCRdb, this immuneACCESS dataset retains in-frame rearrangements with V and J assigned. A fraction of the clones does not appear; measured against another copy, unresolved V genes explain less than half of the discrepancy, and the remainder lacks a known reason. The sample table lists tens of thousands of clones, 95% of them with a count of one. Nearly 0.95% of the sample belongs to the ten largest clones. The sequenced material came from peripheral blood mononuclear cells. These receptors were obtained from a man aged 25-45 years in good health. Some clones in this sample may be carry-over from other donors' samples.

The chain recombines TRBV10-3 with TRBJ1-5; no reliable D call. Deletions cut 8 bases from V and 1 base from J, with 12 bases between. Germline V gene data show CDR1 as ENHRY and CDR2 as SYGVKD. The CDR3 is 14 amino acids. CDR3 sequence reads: CAISGSQSNQPQHF. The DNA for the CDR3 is TGTGCCATCTCTGGCAGCCAGAGCAATCAGCCCCAGCATTTT.

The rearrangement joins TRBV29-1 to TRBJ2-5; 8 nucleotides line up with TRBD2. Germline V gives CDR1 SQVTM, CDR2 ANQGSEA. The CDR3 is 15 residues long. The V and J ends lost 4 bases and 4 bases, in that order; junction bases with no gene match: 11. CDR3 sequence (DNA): TGCAGCGTTGCGGGGGGGCCAAAGAATATAGAGACCCAGTACTTC. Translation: CSVAGGPKNIETQYF. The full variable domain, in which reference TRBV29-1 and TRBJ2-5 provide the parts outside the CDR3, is SAVISQKPSRDICQRGTSLTIQCQVDSQVTMMFWYRQQPGQSLTLIATANQGSEATYESGFVIDKFPISRPNLTFSTLTVSNMSPEDSSIYLCSVAGGPKNIETQYFGPGTRLLVL.

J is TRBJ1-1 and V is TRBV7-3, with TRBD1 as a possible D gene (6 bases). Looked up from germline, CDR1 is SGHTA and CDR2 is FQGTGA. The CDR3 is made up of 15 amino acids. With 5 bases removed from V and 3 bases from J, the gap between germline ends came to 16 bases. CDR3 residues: CASSPLGGADTEAFF. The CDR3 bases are TGTGCCAGCAGCCCCCTGGGGGGGGCGGACACTGAAGCTTTCTTT.

CDR3 bases: TGTGCCAGCAGCGTAACTCACGGGAACACTGAAGCTTTCTTT. This codes for CASSVTHGNTEAFF. This chain links TRBV9 with TRBJ1-1; D remains unclear. V gave up 1 base and J gave up 1 base, with 8 bases separating them. Germline V gene data show CDR1 as SGDLS and CDR2 as YYNGEE. The CDR3 has 14 residues.

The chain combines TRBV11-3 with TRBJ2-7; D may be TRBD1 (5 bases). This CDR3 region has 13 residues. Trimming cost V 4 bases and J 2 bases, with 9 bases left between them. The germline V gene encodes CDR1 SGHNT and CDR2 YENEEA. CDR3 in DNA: TGTGCCAGCAGCTCCGACAGACCCTACGAGCAGTACTTC. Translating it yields CASSSDRPYEQYF.

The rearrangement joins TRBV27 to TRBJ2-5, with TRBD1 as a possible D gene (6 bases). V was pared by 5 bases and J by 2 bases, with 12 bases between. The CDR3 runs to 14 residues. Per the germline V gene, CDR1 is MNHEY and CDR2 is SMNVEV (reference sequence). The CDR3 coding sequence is TGTGCCAGCAGTCTCTCGACAGGTCAAGAGACCCAGTACTTC. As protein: CASSLSTGQETQYF.

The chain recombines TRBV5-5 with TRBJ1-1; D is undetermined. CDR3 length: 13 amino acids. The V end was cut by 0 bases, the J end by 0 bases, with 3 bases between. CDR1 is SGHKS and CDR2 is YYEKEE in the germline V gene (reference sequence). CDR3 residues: CASSLVVNTEAFF. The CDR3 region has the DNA TGTGCCAGCAGCTTGGTGGTGAACACTGAAGCTTTCTTT.

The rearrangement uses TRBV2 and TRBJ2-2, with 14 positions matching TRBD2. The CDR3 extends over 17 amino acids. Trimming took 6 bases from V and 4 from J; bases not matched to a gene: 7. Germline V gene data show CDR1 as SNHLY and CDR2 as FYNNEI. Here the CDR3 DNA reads TGTGCCAGCAGCGTCGGACTAGCGGGAGGAGGCACCGGGGAGCTGTTTTTT. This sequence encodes CASSVGLAGGGTGELFF.

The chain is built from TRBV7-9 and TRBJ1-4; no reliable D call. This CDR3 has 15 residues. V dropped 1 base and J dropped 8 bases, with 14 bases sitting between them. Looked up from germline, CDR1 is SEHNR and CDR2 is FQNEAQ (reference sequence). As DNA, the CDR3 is TGTGCCAGCAGCTTAGACGGGCCCCCTCGAGAAAAACTGTTTTTT. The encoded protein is CASSLDGPPREKLFF. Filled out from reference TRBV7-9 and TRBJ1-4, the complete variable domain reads DTGVSQNPRHKITKRGQNVTFRCDPISEHNRLYWYRQTLGQGPEFLTYFQNEAQLEKSRLLSDRFSAERPKGSFSTLEIQRTEQGDSAMYLCASSLDGPPREKLFFGSGTQLSVL.

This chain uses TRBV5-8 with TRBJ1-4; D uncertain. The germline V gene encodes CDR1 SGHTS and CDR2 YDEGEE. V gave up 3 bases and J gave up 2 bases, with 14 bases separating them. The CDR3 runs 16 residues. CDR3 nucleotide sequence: TGTGCCAGCAGCTACGCGGCTTGGAGGACTAATGAAAAACTGTTTTTT. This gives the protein CASSYAAWRTNEKLFF.

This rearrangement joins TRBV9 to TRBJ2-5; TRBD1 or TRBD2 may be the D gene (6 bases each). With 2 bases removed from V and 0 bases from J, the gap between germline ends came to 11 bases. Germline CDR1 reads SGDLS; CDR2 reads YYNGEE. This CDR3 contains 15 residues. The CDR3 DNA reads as TGTGCCAGCAGCGTGGAAGGGGGGTACCAAGAGACCCAGTACTTC. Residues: CASSVEGGYQETQYF.

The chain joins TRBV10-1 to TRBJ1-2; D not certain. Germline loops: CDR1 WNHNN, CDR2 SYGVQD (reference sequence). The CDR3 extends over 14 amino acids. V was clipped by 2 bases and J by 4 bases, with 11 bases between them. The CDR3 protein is CASSEGTVGYGYTF. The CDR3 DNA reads TGCGCCAGCAGTGAGGGAACAGTCGGCTATGGCTACACCTTC.

The CDR3 bases are TGTGCCAGCAGCCCACGGACGGACACTGAAGCTTTCTTT. This encodes CASSPRTDTEAFF. The chain links TRBV7-2 to TRBJ1-1; D remains ambiguous. The germline V gene has CDR1 SGHTA and CDR2 FQGNSA. Trimming cost V 5 bases and J 3 bases, with 10 bases left between them. The CDR3 consists of 13 residues.

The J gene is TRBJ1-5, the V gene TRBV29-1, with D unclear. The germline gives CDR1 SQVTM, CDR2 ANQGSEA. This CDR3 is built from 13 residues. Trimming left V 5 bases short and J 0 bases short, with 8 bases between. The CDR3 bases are TGCAGCGTTCTGGAAAATAGCAATCAGCCCCAGCATTTT. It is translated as CSVLENSNQPQHF.

The CDR3 nucleotides read TGTGCCAGCAGCTTGCGATTAGCGGGTCTCACAGATACGCAGTATTTT. Translating gives CASSLRLAGLTDTQYF. The genes are TRBV13 and TRBJ2-3; TRBD2 agrees at 7 bases. This CDR3 contains 16 residues. Germline lookup yields CDR1 PRHDT and CDR2 FYEKMQ (reference sequence). Unmatched junction bases numbered 8, after V lost 3 bases and J lost 2 bases.

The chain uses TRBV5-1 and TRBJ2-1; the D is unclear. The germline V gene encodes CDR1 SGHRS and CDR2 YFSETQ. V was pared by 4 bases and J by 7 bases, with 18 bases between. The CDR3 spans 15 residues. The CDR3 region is CASSPLNTRQNEQFF. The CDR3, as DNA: TGCGCCAGCAGCCCACTAAATACGCGGCAAAATGAGCAGTTCTTC. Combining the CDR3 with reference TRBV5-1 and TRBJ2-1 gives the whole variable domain KAGVTQTPRYLIKTRGQQVTLSCSPISGHRSVSWYQQTPGQGLQFLFEYFSETQRNKGNFPGRFSGRQFSNSRSEMNVSTLELGDSALYLCASSPLNTRQNEQFFGPGTRLTVL.

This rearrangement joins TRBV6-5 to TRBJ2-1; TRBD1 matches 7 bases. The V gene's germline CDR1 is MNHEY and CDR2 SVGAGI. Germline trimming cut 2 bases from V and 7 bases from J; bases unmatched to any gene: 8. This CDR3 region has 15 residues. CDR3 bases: TGTGCCAGCAGTTACGAGGGGGCTTTTTCGAATGAGCAGTTCTTC. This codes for CASSYEGAFSNEQFF.

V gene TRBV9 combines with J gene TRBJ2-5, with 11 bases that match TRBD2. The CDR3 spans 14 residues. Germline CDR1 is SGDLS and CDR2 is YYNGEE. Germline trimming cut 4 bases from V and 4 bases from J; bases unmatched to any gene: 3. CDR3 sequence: CASSYGLAGETQYF. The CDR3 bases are TGTGCCAGCAGCTACGGACTAGCGGGAGAGACCCAGTACTTC.

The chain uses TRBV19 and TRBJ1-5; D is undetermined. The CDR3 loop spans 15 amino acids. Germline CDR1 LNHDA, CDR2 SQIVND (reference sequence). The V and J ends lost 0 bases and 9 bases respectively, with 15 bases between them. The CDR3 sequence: CASSIDIALYRPQHF. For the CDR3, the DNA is TGTGCCAGTAGTATAGATATCGCGTTATACCGGCCCCAGCATTTT. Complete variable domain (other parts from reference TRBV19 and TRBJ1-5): DGGITQSPKYLFRKEGQNVTLSCEQNLNHDAMYWYRQDPGQGLRLIYYSQIVNDFQKGDIAEGYSVSREKKESFPLTVTSAQKNPTAFYLCASSIDIALYRPQHFGDGTRLSIL.

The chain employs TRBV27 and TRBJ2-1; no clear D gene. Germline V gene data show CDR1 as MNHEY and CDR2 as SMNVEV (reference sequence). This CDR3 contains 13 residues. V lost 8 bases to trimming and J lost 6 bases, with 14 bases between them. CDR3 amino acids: CASFTFQSNEQFF. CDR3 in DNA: TGTGCCAGCTTTACCTTTCAGAGCAATGAGCAGTTCTTC.

CDR3: CASSPSGYNGEQFF. CDR3 DNA: TGCGCCAGCAGCCCCTCAGGCTATAACGGGGAGCAGTTCTTC. The J gene is TRBJ2-1, the V gene TRBV4-1; D unclear. V lost 4 bases and J 10 bases, leaving 17 bases between the germline ends. The germline CDR1 and CDR2 sequences are MGHRA and YSYEKL. The CDR3 is 14 residues long.

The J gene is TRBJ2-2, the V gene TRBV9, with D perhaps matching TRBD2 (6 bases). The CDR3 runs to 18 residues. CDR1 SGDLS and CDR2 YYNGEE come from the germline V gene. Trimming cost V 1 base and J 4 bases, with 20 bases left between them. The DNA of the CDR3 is TGTGCCAGCAGCGTATTACCTCCACTAGCCGTCAGCACCGGGGAGCTGTTTTTT. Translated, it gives CASSVLPPLAVSTGELFF.